This TCR beta chain was captured by sequencing in a study of blood T cell repertoires in COVID-19 (dated by TCRdb to the early 2020s). At the level of the whole study: Samples from collaborators originated in the United States, Italy and Spain and spanned both the acute and convalescent phases of COVID-19. The prospective study material was composed of cDNA or gDNA derived from T cells, B-cell-depleted T cells, or PBMCs. Deeply sampled blood TCRbeta repertoires from subjects exposed to, actively infected with, or recovered from COVID-19 were included in the dataset. The repertoires were released in a freely available public database intended as a resource for research on the immune response to SARS-CoV-2. Samples came from the ongoing ImmuneRACE study (first 160 participants) plus 1,254 subjects from 6 global collaborators. A de-identified subject ID, COVID-19 status, age in years and sex were almost always included in the sample metadata. Where available, HLA class I and class II types were obtained from metadata supplied by the sample provider rather than from assay-based typing. Summary of the overall study and its limitations: The quantity of clinical and demographic metadata differed by source and by participant and was supplied without curation.

A word on this clone: The antigen this receptor binds is unknown. Base-call qualities are not available, and no considerably larger clone is one nucleotide away.

TCRbeta CDR3 regions were amplified from genomic DNA by means of the immunoSEQ Assay, a bias-controlled multiplex PCR. The paper's processing steps were these. The number of nucleated cells in each sample was estimated from the amplification of reference gene primers within the assay. To quantify the absolute abundance of each unique TCRbeta CDR3 rearrangement, sequence reads were collapsed and filtered. For each sample, productive Simpson clonality was calculated as the square root of Simpson's diversity index across productive rearrangements. TCRdb's version of the immuneACCESS table is confined to in-frame rearrangements and falls short of the full clone set. An unresolved V gene accounts for under half of the shortfall where checked; the remainder is of unknown origin. The V and J calls and clone size come from that table; D and trimming were worked out from the DNA. The sample table shows tens of thousands of clones, and approximately 80% are seen once. 20% to 25% of the sample is held by the ten biggest clonotypes.

Whole blood was collected in K2EDTA tubes by collaborating institutions according to the institutions' own protocols. Collaborator samples were shipped for TCRbeta analysis as frozen whole blood, isolated PBMCs, or DNA extracted from either sample type. Including the terminal cysteine and phenylalanine, the CDR3 comprises 13 residues. Only the CDR3 DNA stays, 39 bases, in frame from base 1. Based on the germline V gene, the CDR1 and CDR2 sequences are KGHDR and SFDVKD. Compared with germline, V lacks 9 bases and J lacks 5 bases; bases without a gene match: 8. The receptor comes from a woman between 50 and 59 years old with acute or convalescent COVID-19. The chain is assembled from TRBV24-1 and TRBJ1-1; 7 central nucleotides agree with TRBD1. The sample was peripheral blood. The CDR3 protein is CATGGTVRTEAFF. The DNA reads as follows: TGTGCCACCGGTGGGACAGTCCGGACTGAAGCTTTCTTT.